Listed here are 11 T cell receptor beta chains from one sample, sequenced in a study of CD8 T cells in ankylosing spondylitis. General observations from the study: Blood from ankylosing spondylitis patients appeared to carry a characteristic roughly 8-variant TCR beta motif.

TCRdb reprocessed the 5' RACE reads with MiXCR, giving one entry per CDR3 protein. The sample includes approximately 500,000 distinct CDR3 sequences, about 12% of them seen just once. Antigens of these TCRs are unknown. Source material: blood, either unsorted or a sorted T cell fraction (not recorded which). The receptors come from a male donor with ankylosing spondylitis.

This clonotype occurred a few times. The chain links TRBV29-1 to TRBJ2-3, with TRBD2 matching 7 bases. V lost 7 bases, J lost 4 bases, and 2 bases stayed unmatched. CDR3 length: 11 amino acids. Germline-derived CDR1 and CDR2 are SQVTM and ANQGSEA. The CDR3: CSGAGADTQYF. The CDR3 region has the DNA TGCAGCGGCGCGGGGGCAGATACGCAGTATTTT.

The CDR3 DNA sequence: TGTGCCAGCAGTGAATCTGGGTTCGGCTACACCTTC. This encodes CASSESGFGYTF. The chain carries TRBV25-1 and TRBJ1-2; D gene unclear. The V and J ends lost 1 base and 8 bases respectively, with 8 bases between them. Germline V CDR1 and CDR2: MGHDK, SYGVNS. The CDR3 runs 12 residues.

This clonotype was seen a few times. V gene TRBV10-3 combines with J gene TRBJ1-3; D call uncertain. The germline V gene encodes CDR1 ENHRY and CDR2 SYGVKD. With 2 bases removed from V and 8 bases from J, the gap between germline ends came to 10 bases. CDR3 length equals 13 residues. As DNA, the CDR3 is TGTGCCATCAGTGAGGGAGCTCCGGACACCATATATTTT. It specifies CAISEGAPDTIYF.

V and J are TRBV3-1 and TRBJ2-1; D gene unclear. There are 15 residues in the CDR3. Germline CDR1 and CDR2: LGHDT and YNNKEL (reference sequence). Trimming shortened V by 4 bases and J by 5 bases, and 15 bases separated the two germline ends. The CDR3 sequence is CASSPMVANDNEQFF. The CDR3 DNA follows: TGTGCCAGCAGCCCCATGGTAGCAAACGACAATGAGCAGTTCTTC.

This clonotype was seen ten or more times. This rearrangement joins TRBV5-1 to TRBJ2-2; no reliable D call. Germline V gene data show CDR1 as SGHRS and CDR2 as YFSETQ. CDR3 size: 12 residues. Trimming shortened V by 4 bases and J by 3 bases, and 4 bases separated the two germline ends. CDR3 in DNA: TGCGCCAGCAGCAGGCACACCGGGGAGCTGTTTTTT. Protein product: CASSRHTGELFF. Full variable domain (outside the CDR3, taken from reference TRBV5-1 and TRBJ2-2): KAGVTQTPRYLIKTRGQQVTLSCSPISGHRSVSWYQQTPGQGLQFLFEYFSETQRNKGNFPGRFSGRQFSNSRSEMNVSTLELGDSALYLCASSRHTGELFFGEGSRLTVL.

This clonotype was counted between two and nine times. V is TRBV19 and J is TRBJ2-1, with unresolved D. CDR1 is LNHDA, CDR2 SQIVND, per germline (reference sequence). There are 15 residues in the CDR3. The V gene lost 2 bases and the J gene lost 2 bases, with 10 bases spanning the gap. CDR3 in DNA: TGTGCCAGTAGTATAATACAAGGCACCTACAATGAGCAGTTCTTC. Translating it yields CASSIIQGTYNEQFF.

The V gene is TRBV5-1, the J gene TRBJ2-5; 9 bases map to TRBD1. Trimming cost V 2 bases and J 6 bases; bases outside gene matches: 11. In germline, CDR1 is SGHRS, CDR2 YFSETQ. The CDR3 spans 16 residues. CDR3 loop: CASSLAPGQGLKTQYF. The CDR3 DNA follows: TGCGCCAGCAGCTTAGCCCCGGGACAGGGATTAAAGACCCAGTACTTC.

This clonotype was detected only a few times. V usage is TRBV18 and J usage is TRBJ1-5; D remains ambiguous. The CDR3 sequence is 16 residues long. V shed 2 bases and J shed 0 bases, with 11 bases lying between them. The germline V gene encodes CDR1 KGHSH and CDR2 LQKENI. The CDR3: CASSPAPHYSNQPQHF. The CDR3 region has the DNA TGTGCCAGCTCACCAGCCCCCCATTATAGCAATCAGCCCCAGCATTTT.

This clonotype was counted between two and nine times. The chain carries TRBV27 and TRBJ1-5; D remains unclear. Germline CDR1 and CDR2: MNHEY and SMNVEV (reference sequence). The CDR3 covers 17 residues. V lost 2 bases and J 0 bases, leaving 14 bases between the germline ends. The CDR3 loop is CASSLRSRSHSNQPQHF. CDR3 DNA sequence: TGTGCCAGCAGTTTACGTTCCAGGAGCCATAGCAATCAGCCCCAGCATTTT.

This clonotype was seen ten or more times. This chain's CDR3 is CASSLENGRAHYNEQFF. Written as DNA, the CDR3 is TGCGCCAGCAGCTTGGAAAATGGGCGGGCCCACTACAATGAGCAGTTCTTC. J is TRBJ2-1 and V is TRBV5-1, with TRBD2 as a possible D gene (5 bases). This CDR3 comprises 17 residues. Germline CDR1 is SGHRS and CDR2 is YFSETQ. V was cut by 0 bases and J by 3 bases, with 16 bases left in between.

This sequence joins TRBV6-1 and TRBJ1-1; D is undetermined. Per the germline V gene, CDR1 is MNHNS and CDR2 is SASEGT. V was clipped by 2 bases and J by 1 base, with 5 bases between them. The CDR3 has 13 amino acids. CDR3 in DNA: TGTGCCAGCAGTGAAAACACGAACACTGAAGCTTTCTTT. Amino acids: CASSENTNTEAFF.